Listed here is a single T cell receptor beta chain. Its antigen is not identified. These data come from a study of CD8 T cells in ankylosing spondylitis. Making use of molecular barcodes, quantitative 5'-RACE generated TCR beta libraries. TCRdb itself ran the 5' RACE reads through MiXCR, one entry per CDR3 protein. The data show more than 150,000 distinct CDR3 sequences, around a sixth seen once. Trimming removed 2 bases from V and 3 bases from J, with 9 bases in between. This CDR3 has 13 residues. The germline V gene encodes CDR1 DFQATT and CDR2 SNEGSKA (reference sequence). Study findings and constraints: Clones linked to disease were reported to show significant enrichment in matched ankylosing spondylitis synovial fluid. Blood of patients with ankylosing spondylitis appeared to be characterized by a TCR beta motif of fewer than 10 highly homologous variants. Clones linked with disease were CD8+ and fairly uncommon in the peripheral blood.

This chain uses TRBV20-1 with TRBJ2-3, with a possible D match to TRBD1 (6 bases). The origin of this receptor is a male donor under 30 with ankylosing spondylitis or in good health (not recorded which). Material for sequencing was blood, either unsorted or a sorted T cell fraction (not recorded which). CDR3 in amino acids: CSARSQGTDTQYF. The CDR3 nucleotides are TGCAGTGCTAGATCACAGGGTACAGATACGCAGTATTTT.